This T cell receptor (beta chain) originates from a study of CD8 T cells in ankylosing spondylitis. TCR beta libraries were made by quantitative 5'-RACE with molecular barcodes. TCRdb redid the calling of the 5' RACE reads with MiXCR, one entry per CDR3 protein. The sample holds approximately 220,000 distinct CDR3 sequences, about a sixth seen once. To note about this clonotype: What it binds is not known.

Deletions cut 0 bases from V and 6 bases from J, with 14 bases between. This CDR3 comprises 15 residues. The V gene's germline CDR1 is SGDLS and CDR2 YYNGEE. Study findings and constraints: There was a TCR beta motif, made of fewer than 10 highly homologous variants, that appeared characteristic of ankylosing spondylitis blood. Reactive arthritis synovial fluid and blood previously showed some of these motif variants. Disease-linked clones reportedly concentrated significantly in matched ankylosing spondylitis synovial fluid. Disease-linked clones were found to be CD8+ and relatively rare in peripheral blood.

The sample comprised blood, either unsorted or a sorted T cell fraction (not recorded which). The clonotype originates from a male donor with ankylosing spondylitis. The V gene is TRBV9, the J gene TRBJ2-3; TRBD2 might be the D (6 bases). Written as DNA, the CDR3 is TGTGCCAGCAGCGTAGGGACTAACCCCGGGGATACGCAGTATTTT. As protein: CASSVGTNPGDTQYF.